The TCR beta chain under discussion was sequenced for a study of identical twins. Study results and limitations: An excess of low generation probability was shown by twin-shared out-of-frame alpha sequences. Conclusions rested on cross-sectional statistics rather than following the same donors.

With respect to this clonotype: Antigen unknown.

A universal primer site was incorporated via template switching, and the cDNA contained unique molecular identifiers. Using its own MiXCR run on the 5' RACE reads, TCRdb lists one record per CDR3 protein. The sample consists of 420,000 or so distinct CDR3 sequences, 18% of them appearing once. The junction had 13 bases not matched to a gene; V was cut back by 0 bases and J by 4 bases. The CDR3 loop spans 19 amino acids. The germline gives CDR1 DFQATT, CDR2 SNEGSKA (reference sequence). The chain links TRBV20-1 to TRBJ2-3; 13 bases are a match to TRBD2. Sequencing was performed on naive T cells sorted from blood. The source is a man between 45 and 60 years old in good health. The CDR3 protein is CSARDMTSGRLHRSDTQYF. CDR3 in DNA: TGCAGTGCTAGAGATATGACTAGCGGGAGGCTCCATCGCTCAGATACGCAGTATTTT.